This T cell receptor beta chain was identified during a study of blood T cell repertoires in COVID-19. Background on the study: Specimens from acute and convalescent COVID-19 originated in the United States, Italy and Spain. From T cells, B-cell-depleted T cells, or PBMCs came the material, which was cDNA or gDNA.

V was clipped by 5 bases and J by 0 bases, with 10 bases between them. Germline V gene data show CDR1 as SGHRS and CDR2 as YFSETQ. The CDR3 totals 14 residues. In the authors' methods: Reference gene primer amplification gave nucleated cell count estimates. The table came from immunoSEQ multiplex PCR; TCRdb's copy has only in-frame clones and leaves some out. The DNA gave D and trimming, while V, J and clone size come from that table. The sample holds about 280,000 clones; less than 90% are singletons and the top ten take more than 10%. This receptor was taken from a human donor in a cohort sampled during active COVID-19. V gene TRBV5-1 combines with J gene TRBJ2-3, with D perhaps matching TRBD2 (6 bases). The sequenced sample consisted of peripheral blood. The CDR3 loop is CASRREVSTDTQYF. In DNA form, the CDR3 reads TGCGCCAGCAGGAGGGAGGTGAGCACAGATACGCAGTATTTT.